These 14 T cell receptor beta chains came from one sample sequenced in a study of blood T cell repertoires in COVID-19. Produced via immunoSEQ multiplex PCR; TCRdb's table is partial and in-frame only. The sample carries more than 85,000 clones, around 80% recorded once. Sequencing used peripheral blood. Every receptor here comes from a man between 65 and 79 years old with acute or convalescent COVID-19.

The chain carries TRBV10-3 and TRBJ1-1; tentatively, D is TRBD1 (6 bases). Germline V gene lookup returns CDR1 ENHRY and CDR2 SYGVKD. CDR3 length equals 13 residues. Trimming stripped 6 bases from V and 3 bases from J, with 11 bases between. Here the CDR3 reads CAISPGDHTEAFF. CDR3 in DNA: TGTGCCATCAGCCCAGGGGACCACACTGAAGCTTTCTTT.

This rearrangement joins TRBV6-5 to TRBJ1-3, with 7 nucleotides matching TRBD1. Germline CDR1 and CDR2: MNHEY and SVGAGI. V trimming: 3 bases; J trimming: 5 bases; junction bases outside the gene matches: 10. This CDR3 comprises 16 residues. The DNA of the CDR3 is TGTGCCAGCAGTTATCTCCGGGACAGAATAAGAAACACCATATATTTT. Its protein product is CASSYLRDRIRNTIYF.

V usage is TRBV4-2 and J usage is TRBJ1-1; TRBD1 might be the D (6 bases). The germline V gene has CDR1 LGHNA and CDR2 YNFKEQ. Trimming took 4 bases from V and 8 from J, leaving 14 bases between them. The CDR3 runs 13 residues. In nucleotides, the CDR3 is TGTGCCAGCAGCCCCAGGGGAAGACTCGAAGCTTTCTTT. Its protein product is CASSPRGRLEAFF.

The chain combines TRBV28 with TRBJ1-3; D is possibly TRBD1 (5 bases). From germline, CDR1 is MDHEN and CDR2 SYDVKM. Trimming removed 5 bases at V and 0 bases at J, with 8 bases between. CDR3 size: 14 residues. CDR3 sequence reads: CASSMTASGNTIYF. For the CDR3, the DNA is TGTGCCAGCAGTATGACAGCCTCTGGAAACACCATATATTTT.

The gene calls are TRBV3-1 (or the pseudogene TRBV3-2) and TRBJ2-3, with a tentative D call TRBD2 (5 bases). In germline, CDR1 is LGHDT, CDR2 YNNKEL (reference sequence). Trimming pared 0 bases from V and 4 bases from J, leaving 14 bases between. The length of the CDR3 is 16 residues. The CDR3 bases are TGTGCCAGCAGCCAAGATGGTGGGAGAAGGGCAGATACGCAGTATTTT. It translates to CASSQDGGRRADTQYF.

The DNA of the CDR3 is TGTGCCAGCAGCCTCGACAGGGAAGATACGCAGTATTTT. It translates to CASSLDREDTQYF. The V gene is TRBV7-3, the J gene TRBJ2-3, with TRBD1 matching 7 bases. CDR3 length: 13 residues. The V gene's germline CDR1 is SGHTA and CDR2 FQGTGA. V lost 5 bases and J lost 5; bases outside the gene matches: 4.

The V and J genes are TRBV18 and TRBJ2-7; D unresolved. There are 12 residues in the CDR3. Germline lookup yields CDR1 KGHSH and CDR2 LQKENI. V lost 3 bases and J 2 bases, leaving 5 bases between the germline ends. The chain's CDR3 is CASSPLTYEQYF. The CDR3, as DNA: TGTGCCAGCTCACCTCTTACCTACGAGCAGTACTTC.

The chain carries TRBV28 and TRBJ2-1; 9 bases are a match to TRBD2. J gave up 4 bases and V 5 bases, and 9 bases lay outside the gene matches. This CDR3 is 16 amino acids long. CDR1 and CDR2 from the germline V gene are MDHEN and SYDVKM. The DNA for the CDR3 is TGTGCCAGCAGTGTCATGGGCGGGAGGGTTTACAATGAGCAGTTCTTC. Protein product: CASSVMGGRVYNEQFF. The full variable domain, with the rest looked up from reference TRBV28 and TRBJ2-1, is DVKVTQSSRYLVKRTGEKVFLECVQDMDHENMFWYRQDPGLGLRLIYFSYDVKMKEKGDIPEGYSVSREKKERFSLILESASTNQTSMYLCASSVMGGRVYNEQFFGPGTRLTVL.

The chain joins TRBV6-2 or TRBV6-3 to TRBJ2-6, with D possibly TRBD1 on 6 matching bases. The CDR3 contains 15 residues. Trimming cost V 5 bases and J 3 bases, with 11 bases left between them. Germline loops: CDR1 MNHEY, CDR2 SVGEGT. CDR3 in amino acids: CASSHRVYGANVLTF. CDR3 sequence (DNA): TGTGCCAGCAGTCACAGGGTTTATGGGGCCAACGTCCTGACTTTC.

In its sample, this clone was seen a few times. The rearrangement uses TRBV2 and TRBJ1-4; D is ambiguous. From germline, CDR1 is SNHLY and CDR2 FYNNEI. This CDR3 comprises 14 residues. With 6 bases removed from V and 7 bases from J, the gap between germline ends came to 15 bases. The CDR3 sequence is CASSGREAGEKLFF. For the CDR3, the DNA is TGTGCCAGCAGCGGCAGAGAAGCGGGTGAAAAACTGTTTTTT.

This chain uses TRBV7-9 with TRBJ1-5, with a possible D match to TRBD1 (6 bases). Germline CDR1 reads SEHNR; CDR2 reads FQNEAQ (reference sequence). V was shortened by 3 bases and J by 9 bases, with 18 bases between the two germline ends. The CDR3 loop spans 15 amino acids. CDR3 nucleotide sequence: TGTGCCAGCAGCTTTACATCAGGGGTCGATCCGCCCCAGCATTTT. This encodes CASSFTSGVDPPQHF.

This sequence joins TRBV28 and TRBJ2-7, with 9 nucleotides matching TRBD1. V gave up 8 bases and J gave up 3 bases; unmatched junction bases: 11. Germline CDR1 MDHEN, CDR2 SYDVKM. The CDR3 sequence is 15 residues long. CDR3 sequence reads: CASRSPQGANYEQYF. The CDR3 DNA is TGTGCCAGCCGCTCCCCACAGGGGGCGAACTACGAGCAGTACTTC.

The gene calls are TRBV5-5 and TRBJ2-1; TRBD2 matches at 12 bases. The CDR3 is made up of 20 amino acids. V shed 0 bases, J shed 4 bases, and the junction held 14 bases outside the gene matches. Germline V gene sequence: CDR1 SGHKS, CDR2 YYEKEE (reference sequence). This CDR3 is CASSLEGLAGPQRGYNEQFF. In nucleotides, the CDR3 is TGTGCCAGCAGCTTGGAGGGACTAGCGGGCCCCCAAAGGGGTTACAATGAGCAGTTCTTC.

The CDR3 reads CASSWEGGPNEQFF. The CDR3 region has the DNA TGTGCCAGCAGTTGGGAGGGAGGGCCGAATGAGCAGTTCTTC. The chain employs TRBV6-5 and TRBJ2-1; 7 bases match TRBD2. Unmatched junction bases numbered 7, after V lost 4 bases and J lost 7 bases. Germline assignment: CDR1 MNHEY and CDR2 SVGAGI. The CDR3 sequence is 14 residues long.